The entry below gives a single TCR beta chain sequence along with its context. Time point specified: baseline pretreatment blood. The treatment was: 15 Gy SBRT to primary tumor, nephrectomy 4 weeks later. Radiation-treated patients gave blood at baseline, week 2 and week 4. This sample is part of a study of radiation and T cells in renal cell carcinoma. The germline gives CDR1 MNHEY, CDR2 SVGAGI. The CDR3 runs 14 residues. Trimming took off 6 bases at V and 4 bases at J, with 15 bases between the two ends. TCRdb's copy holds only in-frame clones and misses some; the assay was immunoSEQ multiplex PCR. The sample gives 100,000 to 150,000 clones, roughly four fifths of which show up once; around 2.8% is in the top ten.

The clonotype originates from a woman in her fifties or sixties with renal cell carcinoma. This material consisted of blood, taken from a patient whose treatment included radiotherapy and nephrectomy. The V call is TRBV6-5, the J call TRBJ1-1; D might be TRBD1 (5 bases). CDR3 region: CASSPTGGATEAFF. CDR3 DNA: TGTGCCAGCAGCCCGACGGGAGGGGCCACTGAAGCTTTCTTT.